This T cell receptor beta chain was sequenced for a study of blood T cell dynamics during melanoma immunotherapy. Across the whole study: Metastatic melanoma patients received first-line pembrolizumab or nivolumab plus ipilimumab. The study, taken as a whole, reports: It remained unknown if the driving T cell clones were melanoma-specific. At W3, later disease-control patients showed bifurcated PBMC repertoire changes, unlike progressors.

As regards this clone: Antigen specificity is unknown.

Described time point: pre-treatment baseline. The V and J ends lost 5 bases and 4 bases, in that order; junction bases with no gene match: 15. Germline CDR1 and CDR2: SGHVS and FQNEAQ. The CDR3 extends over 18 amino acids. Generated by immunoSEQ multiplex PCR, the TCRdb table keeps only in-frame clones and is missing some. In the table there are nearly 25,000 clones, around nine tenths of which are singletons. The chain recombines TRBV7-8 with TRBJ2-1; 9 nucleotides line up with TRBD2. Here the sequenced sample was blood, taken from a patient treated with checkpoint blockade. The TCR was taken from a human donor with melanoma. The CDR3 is CASSPGRGLAGQYNEQFF. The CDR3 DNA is TGTGCCAGCAGCCCCGGGAGGGGGCTAGCGGGACAATACAATGAGCAGTTCTTC.